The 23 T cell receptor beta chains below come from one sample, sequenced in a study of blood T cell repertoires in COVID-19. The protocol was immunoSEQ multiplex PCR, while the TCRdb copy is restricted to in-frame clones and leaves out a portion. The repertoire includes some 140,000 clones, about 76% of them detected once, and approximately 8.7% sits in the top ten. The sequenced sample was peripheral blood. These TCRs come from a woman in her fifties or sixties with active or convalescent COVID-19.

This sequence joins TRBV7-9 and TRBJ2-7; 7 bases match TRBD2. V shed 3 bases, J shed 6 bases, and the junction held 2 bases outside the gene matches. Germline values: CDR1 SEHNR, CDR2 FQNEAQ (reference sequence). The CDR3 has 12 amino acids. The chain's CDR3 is CASSFSGTEQYF. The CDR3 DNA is TGTGCCAGCAGCTTCAGCGGGACCGAGCAGTACTTC. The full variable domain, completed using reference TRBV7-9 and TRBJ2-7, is DTGVSQNPRHKITKRGQNVTFRCDPISEHNRLYWYRQTLGQGPEFLTYFQNEAQLEKSRLLSDRFSAERPKGSFSTLEIQRTEQGDSAMYLCASSFSGTEQYFGPGTRLTVT.

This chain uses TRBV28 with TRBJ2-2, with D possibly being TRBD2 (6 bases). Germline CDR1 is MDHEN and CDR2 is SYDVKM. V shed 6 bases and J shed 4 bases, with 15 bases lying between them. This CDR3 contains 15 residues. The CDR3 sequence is CASSVGGAGTGELFF. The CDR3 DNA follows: TGTGCCAGCAGCGTTGGGGGAGCGGGCACCGGGGAGCTGTTTTTT.

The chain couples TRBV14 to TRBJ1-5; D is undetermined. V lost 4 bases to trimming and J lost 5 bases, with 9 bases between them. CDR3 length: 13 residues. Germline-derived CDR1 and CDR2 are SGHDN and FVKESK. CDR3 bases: TGTGCCAGCAGCCTGGCGGCTGATCAGCCCCAGCATTTT. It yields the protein CASSLAADQPQHF.

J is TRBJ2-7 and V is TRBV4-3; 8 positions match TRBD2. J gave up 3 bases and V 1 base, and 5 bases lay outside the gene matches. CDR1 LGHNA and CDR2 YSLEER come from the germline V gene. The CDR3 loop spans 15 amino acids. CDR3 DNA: TGCGCCAGCAGCCAAGCCGCTAGCGGGCTCTACGAGCAGTACTTC. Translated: CASSQAASGLYEQYF.

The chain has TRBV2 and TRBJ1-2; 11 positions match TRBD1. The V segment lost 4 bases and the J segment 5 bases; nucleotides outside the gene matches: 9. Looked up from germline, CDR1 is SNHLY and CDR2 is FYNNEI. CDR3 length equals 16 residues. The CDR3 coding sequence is TGTGCCAGCAGTGTGGACAGGGGGCGAACTATTTATGGCTACACCTTC. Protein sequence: CASSVDRGRTIYGYTF.

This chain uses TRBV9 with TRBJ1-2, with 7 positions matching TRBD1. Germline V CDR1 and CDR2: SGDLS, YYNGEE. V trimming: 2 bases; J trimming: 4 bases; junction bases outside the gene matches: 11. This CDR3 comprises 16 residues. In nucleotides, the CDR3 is TGTGCCAGCAGCGTGGAGGGGGCGGCGGCGGTCTATGGCTACACCTTC. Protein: CASSVEGAAAVYGYTF.

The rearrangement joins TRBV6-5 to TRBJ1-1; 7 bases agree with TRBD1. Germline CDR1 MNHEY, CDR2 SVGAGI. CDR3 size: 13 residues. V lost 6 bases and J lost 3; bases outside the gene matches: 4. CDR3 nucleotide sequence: TGTGCCAGCAGCCTAAGGGGGCACACTGAAGCTTTCTTT. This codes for CASSLRGHTEAFF.

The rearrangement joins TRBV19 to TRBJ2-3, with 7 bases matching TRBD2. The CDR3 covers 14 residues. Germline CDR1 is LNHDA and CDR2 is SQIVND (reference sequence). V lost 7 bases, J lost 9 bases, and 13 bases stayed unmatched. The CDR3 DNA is TGTGCCAGTAACGGCCCGGGAGGCCCTGGGACGCAGTATTTT. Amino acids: CASNGPGGPGTQYF.

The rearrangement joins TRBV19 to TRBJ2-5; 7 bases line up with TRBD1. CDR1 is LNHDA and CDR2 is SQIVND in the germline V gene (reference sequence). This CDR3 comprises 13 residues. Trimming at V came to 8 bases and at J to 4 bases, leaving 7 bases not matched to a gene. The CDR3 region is CASGRNRGETQYF. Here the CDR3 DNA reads TGTGCCAGTGGTCGGAACAGGGGAGAGACCCAGTACTTC.

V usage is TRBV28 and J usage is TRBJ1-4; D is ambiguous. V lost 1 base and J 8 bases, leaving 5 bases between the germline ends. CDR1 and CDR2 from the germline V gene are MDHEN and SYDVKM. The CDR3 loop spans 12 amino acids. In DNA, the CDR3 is TGTGCCAGCAGTTTATTTGAGGAAAAACTGTTTTTT. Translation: CASSLFEEKLFF.

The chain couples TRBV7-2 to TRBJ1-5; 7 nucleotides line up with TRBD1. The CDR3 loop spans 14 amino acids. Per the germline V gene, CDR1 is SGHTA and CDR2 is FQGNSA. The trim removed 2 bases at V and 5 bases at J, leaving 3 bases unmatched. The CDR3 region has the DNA TGTGCCAGCAGCTTACGGACAGGAGATCAGCCCCAGCATTTT. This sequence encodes CASSLRTGDQPQHF.

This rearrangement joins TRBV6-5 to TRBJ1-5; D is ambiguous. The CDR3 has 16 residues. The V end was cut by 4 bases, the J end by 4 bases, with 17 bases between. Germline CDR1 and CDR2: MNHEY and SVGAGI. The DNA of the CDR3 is TGTGCCAGCAGTTTTTCTTTTGACTCCCTAAATCAGCCCCAGCATTTT. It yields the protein CASSFSFDSLNQPQHF.

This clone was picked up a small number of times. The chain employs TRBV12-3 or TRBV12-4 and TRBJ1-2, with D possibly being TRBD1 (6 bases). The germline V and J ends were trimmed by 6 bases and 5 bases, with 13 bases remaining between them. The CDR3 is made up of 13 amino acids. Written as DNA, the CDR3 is TGTGCCAGCAGACCAGGGGATTGGTATGGCTACACCTTC. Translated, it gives CASRPGDWYGYTF.

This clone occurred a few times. CDR3 DNA: TGTGCCAGCAGCTTTGCCGGGACAGGATATGGCTACACCTTC. The encoded protein is CASSFAGTGYGYTF. This rearrangement joins TRBV7-3 to TRBJ1-2, with 8 bases matching TRBD1. Germline CDR1 and CDR2: SGHTA and FQGTGA. This CDR3 comprises 14 residues. J lost 5 bases, V lost 3 bases, and 5 bases had no gene match.

CDR3 in DNA: TGTGCCAGCAGCTCCAATGGGGAGACCTACAATGAGCAGTTCTTC. Protein: CASSSNGETYNEQFF. The chain uses TRBV11-1 and TRBJ2-1; possible D gene TRBD2, 5 bases. The V gene's germline CDR1 is SGHAT and CDR2 FQDESV (reference sequence). This CDR3 has 15 amino acids. Deletions cut 4 bases from V and 2 bases from J, with 12 bases between. Combining the CDR3 with reference TRBV11-1 and TRBJ2-1 gives the whole variable domain EAEVAQSPRYKITEKSQAVAFWCDPISGHATLYWYRQILGQGPELLVQFQDESVVDDSQLPKDRFSAERLKGVDSTLKIQPAELGDSAMYLCASSSNGETYNEQFFGPGTRLTVL.

Here the CDR3 reads CASSPMNTGELFF. CDR3 nucleotide sequence: TGTGCCAGCTCACCCATGAACACCGGGGAGCTGTTTTTT. The rearrangement links TRBV18 to TRBJ2-2; D is uncertain. V lost 3 bases, J lost 1 base, and 3 bases lay in between. Germline V lookup: CDR1 KGHSH, CDR2 LQKENI. The CDR3 consists of 13 residues.

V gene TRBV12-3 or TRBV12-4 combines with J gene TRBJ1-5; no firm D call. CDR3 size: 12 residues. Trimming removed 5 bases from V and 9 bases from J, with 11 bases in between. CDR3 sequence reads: CASSLTDRPQHF. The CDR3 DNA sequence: TGTGCCAGCAGTCTGACTGATCGGCCCCAGCATTTT.

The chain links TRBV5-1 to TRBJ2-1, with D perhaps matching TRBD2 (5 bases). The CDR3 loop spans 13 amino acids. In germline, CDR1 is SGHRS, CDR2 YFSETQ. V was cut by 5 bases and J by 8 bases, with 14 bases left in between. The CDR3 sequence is CASRASTRDEQFF. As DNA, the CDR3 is TGCGCCAGCAGAGCTAGCACGAGAGATGAGCAGTTCTTC.

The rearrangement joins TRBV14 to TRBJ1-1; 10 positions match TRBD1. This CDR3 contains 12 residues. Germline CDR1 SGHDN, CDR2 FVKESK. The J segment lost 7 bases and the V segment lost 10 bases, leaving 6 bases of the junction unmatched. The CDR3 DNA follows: TGTGCCACGAGGACAGGGGGAGGTGAAGCTTTCTTT. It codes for CATRTGGGEAFF.

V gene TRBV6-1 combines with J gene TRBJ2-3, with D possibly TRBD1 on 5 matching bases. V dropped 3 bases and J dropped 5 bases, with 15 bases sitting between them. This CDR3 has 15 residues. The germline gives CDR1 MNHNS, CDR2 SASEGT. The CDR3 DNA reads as TGTGCCAGCAGTGATTTCAGGGAACTGGGAGATACGCAGTATTTT. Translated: CASSDFRELGDTQYF.

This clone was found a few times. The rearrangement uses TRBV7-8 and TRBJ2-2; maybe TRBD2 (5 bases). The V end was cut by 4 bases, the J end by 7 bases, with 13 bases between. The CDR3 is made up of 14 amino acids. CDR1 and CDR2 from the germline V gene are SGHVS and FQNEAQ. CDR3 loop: CASSSNLGVGELFF. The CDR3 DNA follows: TGTGCCAGCAGCTCAAACCTCGGGGTCGGGGAGCTGTTTTTT.

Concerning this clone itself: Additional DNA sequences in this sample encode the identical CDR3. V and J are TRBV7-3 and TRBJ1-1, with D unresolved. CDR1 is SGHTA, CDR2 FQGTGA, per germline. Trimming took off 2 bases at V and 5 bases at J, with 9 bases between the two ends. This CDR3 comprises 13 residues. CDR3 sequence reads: CASSLSSGTEAFF. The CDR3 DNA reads TGTGCCAGCAGCTTATCATCCGGGACTGAAGCTTTCTTT.

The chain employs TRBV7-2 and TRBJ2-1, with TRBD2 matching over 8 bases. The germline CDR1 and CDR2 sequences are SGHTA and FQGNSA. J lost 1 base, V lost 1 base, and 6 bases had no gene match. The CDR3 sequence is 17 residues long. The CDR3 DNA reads TGTGCCAGCAGCTTAGGAGCGGGAGCGAGGTCCTACAATGAGCAGTTCTTC. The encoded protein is CASSLGAGARSYNEQFF. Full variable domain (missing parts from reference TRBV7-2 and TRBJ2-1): GAGVSQSPSNKVTEKGKDVELRCDPISGHTALYWYRQSLGQGLEFLIYFQGNSAPDKSGLPSDRFSAERTGGSVSTLTIQRTQQEDSAVYLCASSLGAGARSYNEQFFGPGTRLTVL.